A selection of T cell receptor beta chains follows, all from one sample in a study of blood T cell repertoires in COVID-19. TCRdb keeps only in-frame clones here, not all; method: immunoSEQ multiplex PCR. The sample has over 150,000 clones; roughly 84% are singletons. Specimen: peripheral blood. The receptor set was obtained from a woman older than 75 with active or convalescent COVID-19. CDR3s include the opening cysteine and the closing phenylalanine or tryptophan. The order of the fields is V gene, J gene, clone size, D gene, CDR3 DNA, CDR3 protein. D genes are given only for firm matches. The size entry is marked missing in some rows and otherwise reads once, few, many or a size class.

>TRBV11-2|TRBJ1-1|few|.
TGTGCCAGCAGCTTAGTGACGTGGGCGAATGAAGCTTTCTTT
CASSLVTWANEAFF
>TRBV7-3|TRBJ2-5|once|TRBD2
TGTGCCAGCAGCCCCCGACTAGCGGGGGGTCAAGAGACCCAGTACTTC
CASSPRLAGGQETQYF
>TRBV4-1|TRBJ2-2|.|TRBD2
TGCGCCAGCAGACTAGCGGGAGAGGTTTACACCGGGGAGCTGTTTTTT
CASRLAGEVYTGELFF
>TRBV5-5|TRBJ2-7|.|TRBD1
TGTGCCAGCAGCCTTGGGACAGGGGCCCACCACGAGCAGTACTTC
CASSLGTGAHHEQYF
>TRBV19|TRBJ2-2|.|TRBD2
TGTGCCAGTAGTGCATCGGGGACTAGCGGGAGGATATACACCGGGGAGCTGTTTTTT
CASSASGTSGRIYTGELFF
>TRBV5-1|TRBJ2-3|.|TRBD2
TGCGCCAGCAGCCCGACTGTACCAAGCGGGACTAGCGGGAGGGCTAGTACGCAGTATTTT
CASSPTVPSGTSGRASTQYF
>TRBV28|TRBJ2-7|.|TRBD2
TGTGCCAGCAGTTTGGGTGGGGGAGGGACCTACGAGCAGTACTTC
CASSLGGGGTYEQYF
>TRBV6-5|TRBJ1-6|.|TRBD1
TGTGCCAGCATAGGACAGGGGCAATCACCCCTCCACTTT
CASIGQGQSPLHF
>TRBV9|TRBJ1-2|.|.
TGTGCCAGCAGCCAGACCCCCCGACAGCCAGCCTACTATGGCTACACCTTC
CASSQTPRQPAYYGYTF
>TRBV18|TRBJ1-5|.|TRBD1
TGTGCCAGCTCACCATCGACAGGGCTCAATCAGCCCCAGCATTTT
CASSPSTGLNQPQHF
>TRBV11-2|TRBJ1-5|.|.
TGTGCCAGCAGCTTAGACCAGGTCCAGCCCCAGCATTTT
CASSLDQVQPQHF
>TRBV9|TRBJ2-2|.|.
TGTGCCAGCAGCGTAGTACCCTCGGGGGTGAGCACCGGGGAGCTGTTTTTT
CASSVVPSGVSTGELFF
>TRBV12-5|TRBJ1-2|.|.
TGTGCTAGTGGTTTGGGGACAGATAACTATGGCTACACCTTC
CASGLGTDNYGYTF
>TRBV3-1/TRBV3-2|TRBJ2-3|few|TRBD2
TGTGCCAGCAGCCAAGTGTCTGGCGGGAGGGGGAGCACAGATACGCAGTATTTT
CASSQVSGGRGSTDTQYF
>TRBV11-3|TRBJ2-1|.|.
TGTGCCAGCAGCCACGGGCGAGGGCACTACAATGAGCAGTTCTTC
CASSHGRGHYNEQFF
>TRBV6-2/TRBV6-3|TRBJ2-3|few|.
TGTGCCAGCAGTAGTCGGACTCCTCTTAGCACAGATACGCAGTATTTT
CASSSRTPLSTDTQYF
>TRBV11-2|TRBJ1-1|.|.
TGTGCCAGCAGCACGGACAGGAACACTGAAGCTTTCTTT
CASSTDRNTEAFF
>TRBV6-4|TRBJ2-1|.|TRBD2
TGTGCCACCTCTAGCGGCGGGAGCTCCTACAATGAGCAGTTCTTC
CATSSGGSSYNEQFF
>TRBV28|TRBJ1-1|.|TRBD1
TGTGCCAGCAGTTTATTGGGACAGAAAAAAGCTTTCTTT
CASSLLGQKKAFF
>TRBV20-1|TRBJ2-7|.|TRBD2
TGCAGTGCTAGTATCAACGTCCTAGCGGGACTGAGCGAGCAGTACTTC
CSASINVLAGLSEQYF
>TRBV28|TRBJ2-7|.|.
TGTGCCAGCAGTCCCTACCTTCCCTCCTACGAGCAGTACTTC
CASSPYLPSYEQYF
>TRBV28|TRBJ1-2|.|.
TGTGCCAGCAGTATACAGGTTAACTATGGCTACACCTTC
CASSIQVNYGYTF
>TRBV11-1|TRBJ2-5|.|.
TGTGCCAGCAGCTTACGGGAGAGGGAGACCCAGTACTTC
CASSLRERETQYF
>TRBV5-5|TRBJ1-1|.|TRBD1
TGTGCCAGCAGCTCAATAGGGGGACAGGTGAACACTGAAGCTTTCTTT
CASSSIGGQVNTEAFF
>TRBV18|TRBJ1-1|.|.
TGTGCCAGCTCGCGACCGGCGGGCACTGAAGCTTTCTTT
CASSRPAGTEAFF
>TRBV5-1|TRBJ1-1|.|.
TGCGCCAGCAGCCAGACAGTGGCCACTGAAGCTTTCTTT
CASSQTVATEAFF
>TRBV7-2|TRBJ2-2|.|.
TGTGCCAGCAGCTCTGACTGGGCCGGGGAGCTGTTTTTT
CASSSDWAGELFF
>TRBV28|TRBJ2-5|.|.
TGTGCCAGCAGTTTAGCGGGGTTCGAGACCCAGTACTTC
CASSLAGFETQYF
>TRBV25-1|TRBJ1-1|.|.
TGTGCCAGCAGTGAATTGGGGGGAGAGACTGAAGCTTTCTTT
CASSELGGETEAFF
>TRBV28|TRBJ2-1|.|TRBD2
TGTGCCAGCAGGAAGGGTAGGGGACTAGCGACCAATGAGCAGTTCTTC
CASRKGRGLATNEQFF
>TRBV5-1|TRBJ1-1|.|.
TGCGCCAGCAGCTTGAACAGATTGCCTGATGAAGCTTTCTTT
CASSLNRLPDEAFF
>TRBV6-5|TRBJ1-1|.|.
TGTGCCAGCAGGGCGAGGATGTACACTGAAGCTTTCTTT
CASRARMYTEAFF
>TRBV6-1|TRBJ1-3|.|.
TGTGCCAGCAGTTCGAGGGTGAACTCTGGAAACACCATATATTTT
CASSSRVNSGNTIYF
>TRBV9|TRBJ1-1|.|TRBD1
TGTGCCAGCAGCGTAGACCCCGGACAGGGGCAGCCTGAAGCTTTCTTT
CASSVDPGQGQPEAFF
>TRBV7-9|TRBJ2-3|.|TRBD2
TGTGCCAGCAGCCCCCGGACTAGCGGGGGAGATACGCAGTATTTT
CASSPRTSGGDTQYF
>TRBV23-1|TRBJ1-6|.|TRBD1
TGCGCCAGCAGTCAATCCCGCAGGGGGCCCCATTCACCCCTCCACTTT
CASSQSRRGPHSPLHF
>TRBV2|TRBJ1-4|.|.
TGTGCCAGCAACCGATGGGGGGCAACTAATGAAAAACTGTTTTTT
CASNRWGATNEKLFF
>TRBV11-3|TRBJ1-5|.|.
TGTGCCAGAAGGGGGGGGCTAAGCAATCAGCCCCAGCATTTT
CARRGGLSNQPQHF